Presented here are 18 T cell receptor beta chains from one specimen sequenced in a study of T-cell reconstitution after alpha-beta-depleted transplantation in children. A TCRbeta library incorporating unique molecular identifiers was prepared. TCRdb re-derived calls from the PCR reads in MiXCR, one entry per CDR3 protein. The profile shows some 300,000 distinct CDR3 sequences, over 9% of them singletons. Sequences were derived from PBMCs, sampled before TCRalphabeta/CD19-depleted stem cell transplant. These receptors all come from a boy under two years old with acute myeloid leukemia, due to receive a stem cell transplant.

In its sample, this clonotype was seen many times. The rearrangement links TRBV18 to TRBJ2-1; TRBD1 agrees at 9 bases. V was clipped by 6 bases and J by 5 bases; unmatched bases: 11. CDR3 length equals 16 residues. Per germline, CDR1 KGHSH and CDR2 LQKENI. The CDR3 is CASSPLGTGINNEQFF. CDR3 sequence (DNA): TGTGCCAGCTCTCCGTTGGGGACAGGGATCAACAATGAGCAGTTCTTC.

This clonotype occurred many times. CDR3 amino acids: CSAGWSGTDTQYF. For the CDR3, the DNA is TGCAGTGCGGGTTGGAGCGGCACAGATACGCAGTATTTT. The chain joins TRBV20-1 to TRBJ2-3; D ambiguous. In germline, CDR1 is DFQATT, CDR2 SNEGSKA (reference sequence). This CDR3 spans 13 amino acids. Between the trimmed V and J ends, which lost 6 bases and 1 base, there was a span of 11 bases.

This clonotype was counted at least ten times. The V call is TRBV5-1, the J call TRBJ1-1, with D maybe TRBD1 (6 bases). Germline CDR1 reads SGHRS; CDR2 reads YFSETQ. CDR3 length: 14 residues. V lost 1 base and J lost 5, with 12 bases in between. CDR3 protein: CASSLTGSGTEAFF. In DNA form, the CDR3 reads TGCGCCAGCAGCTTGACAGGGTCGGGAACTGAAGCTTTCTTT.

This clonotype was observed at least ten times. V and J are TRBV9 and TRBJ2-1; 7 bases align to TRBD2. Trimming took 1 base from V and 0 from J; bases not matched to a gene: 4. There are 16 residues in the CDR3. The germline V gene encodes CDR1 SGDLS and CDR2 YYNGEE. CDR3 coding DNA: TGTGCCAGCAGCGTACTAGCGGAGAGCTCCTACAATGAGCAGTTCTTC. The encoded protein is CASSVLAESSYNEQFF.

This clonotype has at least ten counts. CDR3 sequence reads: CASSYLAETQYF. CDR3 sequence (DNA): TGTGCCAGCAGTTATCTCGCGGAGACCCAGTACTTC. The chain carries TRBV6-6 and TRBJ2-5, with no clear D. Germline V lookup: CDR1 MNHNY, CDR2 SVGAGI (reference sequence). V lost 3 bases, J lost 5 bases, and 7 bases lay in between. The CDR3 is 12 residues long.

This clonotype showed up many times. The chain uses TRBV18 and TRBJ2-1; 8 positions agree with TRBD2. Unmatched junction bases numbered 11, after V lost 4 bases and J lost 0 bases. CDR3 length: 18 residues. Per germline, CDR1 KGHSH and CDR2 LQKENI. The CDR3 reads CASSRIRPGLASYNEQFF. CDR3 sequence (DNA): TGTGCCAGCTCACGAATTCGGCCTGGACTAGCCTCCTACAATGAGCAGTTCTTC.

This clonotype was seen at least ten times. The rearrangement links TRBV29-1 to TRBJ2-3, with 9 bases fitting TRBD1. Losses at the gene ends were 4 bases for V and 3 bases for J; bases not matched to a gene: 8. This CDR3 region has 15 residues. Germline V lookup: CDR1 SQVTM, CDR2 ANQGSEA. The CDR3 region is CSVARTGVRTDTQYF. CDR3 in DNA: TGCAGCGTTGCCCGGACAGGGGTTAGGACAGATACGCAGTATTTT.

This clonotype was seen repeatedly, ten times or more. The V and J genes are TRBV15 and TRBJ2-7; 10 bases map to TRBD2. The germline gives CDR1 LNHNV, CDR2 YYDKDF (reference sequence). CDR3 length: 15 residues. V lost 3 bases and J lost 6; bases outside the gene matches: 8. CDR3 bases: TGTGCCACCAGCAGTTCCCAGCGGGAGGGCCTCGAGCAGTACTTC. The encoded protein is CATSSSQREGLEQYF. The variable domain in full, with the rest retrieved from reference TRBV15 and TRBJ2-7, is DAMVIQNPRYQVTQFGKPVTLSCSQTLNHNVMYWYQQKSSQAPKLLFHYYDKDFNNEADTPDNFQSRRPNTSFCFLDIRSPGLGDTAMYLCATSSSQREGLEQYFGPGTRLTVT.

The chain is built from TRBV12-3 or TRBV12-4 and TRBJ2-7; perhaps TRBD2 as D (5 bases). The ends were cut back, 8 bases at V and 6 bases at J, with 17 bases in the middle. This CDR3 is built from 13 residues. CDR3: CASFTSPIGEQYF. The DNA of the CDR3 is TGTGCCAGCTTCACTAGTCCTATCGGCGAGCAGTACTTC.

This clonotype was seen only a few times. The chain has TRBV12-3 or TRBV12-4 and TRBJ2-7; possibly TRBD1 for D (6 bases). Between the trimmed V and J ends, which lost 8 bases and 2 bases, there was a span of 13 bases. CDR3 length: 13 residues. CDR3 amino acids: CASRRTATYEQYF. The CDR3 DNA follows: TGTGCCAGCCGTCGGACAGCTACCTACGAGCAGTACTTC.

This clonotype was seen many times. The chain carries TRBV7-9 and TRBJ1-2, with 7 bases lining up with TRBD1. V trimming: 4 bases; J trimming: 5 bases; junction bases outside the gene matches: 1. CDR3 length: 12 residues. From germline, CDR1 is SEHNR and CDR2 FQNEAQ (reference sequence). For the CDR3, the DNA is TGTGCCAGCAGCTCGGGACAGTATGGCTACACCTTC. It translates to CASSSGQYGYTF.

The table lists this clonotype with many counts. The chain joins TRBV12-3 or TRBV12-4 to TRBJ1-1, with no clear D. Trimming pared 5 bases from V and 0 bases from J, leaving 16 bases between. The CDR3 consists of 16 residues. Here the CDR3 DNA reads TGTGCCAGCAGTGACCCCGGACGGAAGCTGAACACTGAAGCTTTCTTT. Protein sequence: CASSDPGRKLNTEAFF.

This clonotype has at least ten counts. The chain joins TRBV12-3 or TRBV12-4 to TRBJ2-2; a possible D gene is TRBD2 (6 bases). The CDR3 extends over 15 amino acids. Trimming removed 2 bases at V and 5 bases at J, with 12 bases between. CDR3 in DNA: TGTGCCAGCAGTTTATTCGGGAGTCAAACCGGGGAGCTGTTTTTT. It specifies CASSLFGSQTGELFF.

The V gene is TRBV4-3, the J gene TRBJ2-1; possibly TRBD2 for D (6 bases). CDR3 length equals 14 residues. Germline CDR1 is LGHNA and CDR2 is YSLEER. The ends were cut back, 4 bases at V and 15 bases at J, with 22 bases in the middle. The CDR3 reads CASSLGRDSPSRFF. The CDR3 bases are TGCGCCAGCAGCCTCGGACGGGACTCACCATCTCGGTTCTTC.

This clonotype occurred many times. V usage is TRBV15 and J usage is TRBJ2-1; D not certain. The germline V gene has CDR1 LNHNV and CDR2 YYDKDF (reference sequence). The CDR3 has 15 residues. The ends were cut back, 4 bases at V and 1 base at J, with 11 bases in the middle. The CDR3 DNA reads TGTGCCACCAGCATCTGGGCGGAGTCCTACAATGAGCAGTTCTTC. Protein sequence: CATSIWAESYNEQFF.

This clonotype was seen many times. The rearrangement links TRBV9 to TRBJ1-6; 7 nucleotides align to TRBD1. V lost 3 bases to trimming and J lost 6 bases; unmatched junction nucleotides: 6. The CDR3 loop spans 15 amino acids. CDR1 and CDR2 from the germline V gene are SGDLS and YYNGEE. CDR3 coding DNA: TGTGCCAGCAGCGCGACAGGGAACCCTAATTCACCCCTCCACTTT. This codes for CASSATGNPNSPLHF.

This clonotype has ten or more counts. The chain joins TRBV20-1 to TRBJ2-1; the match to TRBD2 covers 10 bases. This CDR3 is 15 amino acids long. V dropped 1 base and J dropped 9; count of bases not matched to a gene: 9. Germline-derived CDR1 and CDR2 are DFQATT and SNEGSKA (reference sequence). CDR3 sequence: CSARGLSGGMGEQFF. The DNA for the CDR3 is TGCAGTGCTAGAGGGCTTAGCGGGGGGATGGGTGAGCAGTTCTTC.

As for this clonotype: One base away lies a much larger clone, so this may be a sequencing read error. The V call is TRBV20-1, the J call TRBJ2-7, with 9 bases matching TRBD1. The CDR3 sequence is 17 residues long. CDR1 is DFQATT, CDR2 SNEGSKA, per germline (reference sequence). Here the CDR3 reads CSASRVRLGTGTYELYF. The CDR3 region has the DNA TGCAGTGCTAGTCGGGTAAGGCTCGGGACAGGGACCTACGAGCTGTACTTC.